This T cell receptor (beta chain) was identified during a study of identical twins. Study results and limitations: Out-of-frame alpha sequences common to twins exhibited a surplus of low generation probability.

TCRdb re-derived calls from the 5' RACE reads in MiXCR, one entry per CDR3 protein. This table has about 220,000 distinct CDR3 sequences, around 8% appearing once. The CDR3 extends over 13 amino acids. V lost 0 bases and J 8 bases, leaving 13 bases between the germline ends. From germline, CDR1 is DFQATT and CDR2 SNEGSKA (reference sequence). This clonotype showed up many times. Its antigen is not identified. These data also formed part of another study, on yellow fever vaccine responses in identical twins. That source notes: The T cell response to vaccination in identical twins was reportedly partly convergent and partly personalized.

The sample taken for sequencing was memory (CD45RO+) T cells sorted from blood. The V gene is TRBV20-1, the J gene TRBJ1-2; maybe TRBD1 (6 bases). This TCR came from a woman under 30 in good health. The chain's CDR3 is CSARDGGGIGYTF. The CDR3 bases are TGCAGTGCTAGAGATGGAGGGGGAATCGGCTACACCTTC.